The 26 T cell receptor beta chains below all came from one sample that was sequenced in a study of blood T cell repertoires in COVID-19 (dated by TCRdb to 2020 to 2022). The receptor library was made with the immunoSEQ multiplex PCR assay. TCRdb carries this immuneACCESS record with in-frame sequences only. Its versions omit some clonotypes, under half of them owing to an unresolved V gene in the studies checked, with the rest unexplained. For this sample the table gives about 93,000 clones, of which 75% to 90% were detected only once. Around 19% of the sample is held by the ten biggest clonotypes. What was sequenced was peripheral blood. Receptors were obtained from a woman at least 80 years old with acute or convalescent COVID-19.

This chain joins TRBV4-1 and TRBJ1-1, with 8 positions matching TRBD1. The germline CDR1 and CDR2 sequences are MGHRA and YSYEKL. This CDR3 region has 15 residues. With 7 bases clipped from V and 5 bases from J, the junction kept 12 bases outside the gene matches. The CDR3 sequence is CASTLLDRGATEAFF. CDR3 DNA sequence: TGCGCCAGCACCCTCCTTGACAGGGGAGCGACTGAAGCTTTCTTT.

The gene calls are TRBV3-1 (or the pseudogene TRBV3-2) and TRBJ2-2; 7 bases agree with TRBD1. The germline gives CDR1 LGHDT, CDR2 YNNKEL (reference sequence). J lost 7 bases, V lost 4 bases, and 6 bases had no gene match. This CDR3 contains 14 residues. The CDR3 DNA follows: TGTGCCAGCAGCCTACAGGGGTCAATCGGGGAGCTGTTTTTT. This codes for CASSLQGSIGELFF.

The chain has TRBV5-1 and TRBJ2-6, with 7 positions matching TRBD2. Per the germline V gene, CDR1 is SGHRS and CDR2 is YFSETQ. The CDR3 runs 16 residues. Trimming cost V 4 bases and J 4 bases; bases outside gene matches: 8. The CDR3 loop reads CASSSVAGAGANVLTF. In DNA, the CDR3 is TGCGCCAGCAGCAGCGTAGCGGGTGCCGGGGCCAACGTCCTGACTTTC.

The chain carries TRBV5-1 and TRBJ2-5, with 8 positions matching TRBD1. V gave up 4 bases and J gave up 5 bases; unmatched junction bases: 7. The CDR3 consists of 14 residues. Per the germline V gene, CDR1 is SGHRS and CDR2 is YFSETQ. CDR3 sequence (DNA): TGCGCCAGCAGCGAGGGACAGGCGTACGAGACCCAGTACTTC. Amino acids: CASSEGQAYETQYF.

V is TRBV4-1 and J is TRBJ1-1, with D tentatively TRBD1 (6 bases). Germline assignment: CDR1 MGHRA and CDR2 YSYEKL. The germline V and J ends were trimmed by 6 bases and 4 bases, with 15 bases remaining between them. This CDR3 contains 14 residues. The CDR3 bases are TGCGCCAGCAGTCAGCCACAGGGAAGCACTGAAGCTTTCTTT. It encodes CASSQPQGSTEAFF.

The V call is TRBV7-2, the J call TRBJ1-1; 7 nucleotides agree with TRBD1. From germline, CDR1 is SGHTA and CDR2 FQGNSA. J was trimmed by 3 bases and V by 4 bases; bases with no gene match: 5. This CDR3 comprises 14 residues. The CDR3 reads CASSSRGSYTEAFF. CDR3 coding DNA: TGTGCCAGCAGCTCCAGGGGGTCCTACACTGAAGCTTTCTTT.

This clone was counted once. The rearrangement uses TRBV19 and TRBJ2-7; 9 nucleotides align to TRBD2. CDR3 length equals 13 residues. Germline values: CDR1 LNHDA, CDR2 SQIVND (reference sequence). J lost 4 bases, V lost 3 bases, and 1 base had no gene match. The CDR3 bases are TGTGCCAGTAGTATGGCGGGGGGGTACGAGCAGTACTTC. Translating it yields CASSMAGGYEQYF. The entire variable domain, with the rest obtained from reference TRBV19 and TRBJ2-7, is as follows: DGGITQSPKYLFRKEGQNVTLSCEQNLNHDAMYWYRQDPGQGLRLIYYSQIVNDFQKGDIAEGYSVSREKKESFPLTVTSAQKNPTAFYLCASSMAGGYEQYFGPGTRLTVT.

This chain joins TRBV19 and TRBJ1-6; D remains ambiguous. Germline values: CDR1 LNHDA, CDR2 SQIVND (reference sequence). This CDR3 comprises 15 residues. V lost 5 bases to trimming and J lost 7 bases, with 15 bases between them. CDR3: CASSPTQSRNSPLHF. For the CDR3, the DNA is TGTGCCAGTAGTCCCACACAGTCGCGAAATTCACCCCTCCACTTT.

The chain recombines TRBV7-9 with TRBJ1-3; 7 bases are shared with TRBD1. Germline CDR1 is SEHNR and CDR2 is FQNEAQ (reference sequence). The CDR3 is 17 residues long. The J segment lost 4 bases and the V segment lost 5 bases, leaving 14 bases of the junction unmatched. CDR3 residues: CASSPGTAQWRGNTIYF. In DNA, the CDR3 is TGTGCCAGCAGCCCGGGGACAGCACAATGGAGGGGAAACACCATATATTTT.

The CDR3 loop is CASVPLRAGEQYF. In DNA form, the CDR3 reads TGTGCCAGCGTCCCCCTTAGAGCGGGAGAGCAGTACTTC. The gene calls are TRBV2 and TRBJ2-7; 7 nucleotides agree with TRBD2. This CDR3 contains 13 residues. Per the germline V gene, CDR1 is SNHLY and CDR2 is FYNNEI. V gave up 8 bases and J gave up 7 bases; unmatched junction bases: 11.

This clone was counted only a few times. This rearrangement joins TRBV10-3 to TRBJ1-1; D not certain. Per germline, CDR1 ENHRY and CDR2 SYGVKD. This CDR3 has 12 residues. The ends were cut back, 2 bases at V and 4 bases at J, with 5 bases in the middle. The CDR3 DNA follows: TGTGCCATCAGTGAGCGGGGCACTGAAGCTTTCTTT. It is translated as CAISERGTEAFF.

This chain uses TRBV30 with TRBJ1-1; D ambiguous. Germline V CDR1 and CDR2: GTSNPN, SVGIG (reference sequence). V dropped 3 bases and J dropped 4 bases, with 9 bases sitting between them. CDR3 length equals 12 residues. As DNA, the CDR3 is TGTGCCTGGAGGAGGGAGGTCACTGAAGCTTTCTTT. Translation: CAWRREVTEAFF.

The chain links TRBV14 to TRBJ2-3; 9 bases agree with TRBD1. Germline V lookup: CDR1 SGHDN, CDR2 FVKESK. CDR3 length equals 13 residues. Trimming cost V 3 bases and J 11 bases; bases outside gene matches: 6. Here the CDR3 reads CASSQLGQGKQYF. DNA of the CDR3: TGTGCCAGCAGCCAGTTAGGACAGGGGAAGCAGTATTTT.

This CDR3 reads CASSPSKGQETQYF. The CDR3 nucleotides are TGTGCCAGCAGCCCCTCTAAGGGGCAAGAGACCCAGTACTTC. The V call is TRBV7-9, the J call TRBJ2-5; D perhaps matches TRBD1 (5 bases). Germline lookup yields CDR1 SEHNR and CDR2 FQNEAQ (reference sequence). This CDR3 is 14 amino acids long. Between the trimmed V and J ends, which lost 5 bases and 2 bases, there was a span of 12 bases.

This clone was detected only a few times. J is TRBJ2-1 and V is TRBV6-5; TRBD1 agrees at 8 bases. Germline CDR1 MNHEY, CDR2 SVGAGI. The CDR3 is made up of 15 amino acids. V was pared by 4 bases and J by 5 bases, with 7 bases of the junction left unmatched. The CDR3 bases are TGTGCCAGCAGTTTTCTGGACAGGGAGCACAATGAGCAGTTCTTC. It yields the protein CASSFLDREHNEQFF.

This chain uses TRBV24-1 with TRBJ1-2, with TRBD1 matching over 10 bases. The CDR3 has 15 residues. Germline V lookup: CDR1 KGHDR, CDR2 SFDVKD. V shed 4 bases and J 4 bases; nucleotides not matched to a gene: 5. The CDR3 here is CATSEGQGGIYGYTF. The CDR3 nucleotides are TGTGCCACCAGTGAAGGACAGGGGGGAATCTATGGCTACACCTTC.

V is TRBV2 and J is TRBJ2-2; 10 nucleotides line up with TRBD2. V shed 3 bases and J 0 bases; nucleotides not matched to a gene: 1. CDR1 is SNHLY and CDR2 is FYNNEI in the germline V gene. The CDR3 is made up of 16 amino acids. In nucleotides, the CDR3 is TGTGCCAGCAGTGATAGCGGGGGGCCGAACACCGGGGAGCTGTTTTTT. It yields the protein CASSDSGGPNTGELFF.

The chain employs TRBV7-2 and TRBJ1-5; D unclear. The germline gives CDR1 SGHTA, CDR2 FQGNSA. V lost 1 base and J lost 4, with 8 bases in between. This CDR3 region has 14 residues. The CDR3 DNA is TGTGCCAGCAGCTTAGTGGCGGGTAATCAGCCCCAGCATTTT. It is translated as CASSLVAGNQPQHF.

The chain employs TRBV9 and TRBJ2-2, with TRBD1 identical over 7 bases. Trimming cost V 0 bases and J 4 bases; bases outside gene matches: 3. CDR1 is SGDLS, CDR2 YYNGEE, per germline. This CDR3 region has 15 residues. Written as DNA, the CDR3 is TGTGCCAGCAGCGTAGAGCCAGGGGGCACCGGGGAGCTGTTTTTT. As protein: CASSVEPGGTGELFF.

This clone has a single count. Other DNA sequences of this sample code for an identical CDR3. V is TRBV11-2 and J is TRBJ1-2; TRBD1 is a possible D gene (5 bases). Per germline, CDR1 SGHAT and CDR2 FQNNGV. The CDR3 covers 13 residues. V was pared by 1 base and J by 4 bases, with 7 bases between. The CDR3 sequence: CASSLGQGYGYTF. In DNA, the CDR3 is TGTGCCAGCAGCTTAGGGCAGGGCTATGGCTACACCTTC.

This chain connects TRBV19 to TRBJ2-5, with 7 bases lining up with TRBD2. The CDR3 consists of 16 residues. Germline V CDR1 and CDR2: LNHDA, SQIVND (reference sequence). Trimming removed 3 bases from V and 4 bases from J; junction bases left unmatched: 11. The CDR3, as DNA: TGTGCCAGTAGTATCTCCCAAGCGGGGCTAGGAGAGACCCAGTACTTC. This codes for CASSISQAGLGETQYF.

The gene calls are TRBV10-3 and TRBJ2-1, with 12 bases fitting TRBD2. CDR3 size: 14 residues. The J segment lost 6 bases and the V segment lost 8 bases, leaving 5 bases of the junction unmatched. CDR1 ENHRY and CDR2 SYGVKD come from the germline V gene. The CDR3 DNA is TGTGCCATCTCGACTAGCGGGGGTTCCAATGAGCAGTTCTTC. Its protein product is CAISTSGGSNEQFF.

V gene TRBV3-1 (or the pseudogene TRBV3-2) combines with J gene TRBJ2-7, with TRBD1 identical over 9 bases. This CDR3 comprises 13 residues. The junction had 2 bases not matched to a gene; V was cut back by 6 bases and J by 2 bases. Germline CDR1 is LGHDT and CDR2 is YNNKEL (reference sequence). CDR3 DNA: TGTGCCAGCAGTCGACAGGGGGCCTACGAGCAGTACTTC. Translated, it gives CASSRQGAYEQYF.

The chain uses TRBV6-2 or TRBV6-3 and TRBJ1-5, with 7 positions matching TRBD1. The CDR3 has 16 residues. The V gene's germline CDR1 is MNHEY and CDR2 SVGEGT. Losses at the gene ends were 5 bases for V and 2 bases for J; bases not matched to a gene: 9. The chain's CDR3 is CASSGSRDRGNQPQHF. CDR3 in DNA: TGTGCCAGCAGTGGTTCCCGGGACAGAGGCAATCAGCCCCAGCATTTT.

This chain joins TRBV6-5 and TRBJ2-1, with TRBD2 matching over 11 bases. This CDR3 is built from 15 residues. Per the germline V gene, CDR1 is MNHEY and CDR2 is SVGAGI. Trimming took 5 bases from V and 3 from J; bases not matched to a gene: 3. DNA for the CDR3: TGTGCCAGCAGTAATAGCGGGGGGGACTACAATGAGCAGTTCTTC. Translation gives CASSNSGGDYNEQFF.

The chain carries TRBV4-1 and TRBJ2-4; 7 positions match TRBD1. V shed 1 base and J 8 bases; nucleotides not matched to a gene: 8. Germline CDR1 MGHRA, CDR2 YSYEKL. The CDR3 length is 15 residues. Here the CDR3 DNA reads TGCGCCAGCAGCCAAGTTACAGGGGAGTTAGACATTCAGTACTTC. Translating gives CASSQVTGELDIQYF.